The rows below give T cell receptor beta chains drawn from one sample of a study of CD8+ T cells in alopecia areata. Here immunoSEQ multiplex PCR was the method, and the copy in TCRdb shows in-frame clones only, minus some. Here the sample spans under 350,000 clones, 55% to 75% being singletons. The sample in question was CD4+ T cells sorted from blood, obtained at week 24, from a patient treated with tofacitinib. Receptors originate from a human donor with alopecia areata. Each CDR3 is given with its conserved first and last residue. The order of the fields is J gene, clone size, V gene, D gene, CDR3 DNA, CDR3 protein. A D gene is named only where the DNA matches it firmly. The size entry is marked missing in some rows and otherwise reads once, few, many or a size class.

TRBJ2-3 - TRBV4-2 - TGTGCCAGCAGCCAAGTTGCCGGGGGAACCAATACGCAGTATTTT CASSQVAGGTNTQYF
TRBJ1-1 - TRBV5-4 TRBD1 TGTGCCAGCAGCTGGATTAAGGGGGCGGGAACTGAAGCTTTCTTT CASSWIKGAGTEAFF
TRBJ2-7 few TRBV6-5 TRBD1 TGTGCCAGCAGTAGGGGACAGGGCGCCGAGCAGTACTTC CASSRGQGAEQYF
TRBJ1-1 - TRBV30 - TGTGCCTGGAGCGCTGGGATCGAGGACACTGAAGCTTTCTTT CAWSAGIEDTEAFF
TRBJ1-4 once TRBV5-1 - TGCGCCAGCAGCTTGGAGCGGGCGAATGAAAAACTGTTTTTT CASSLERANEKLFF
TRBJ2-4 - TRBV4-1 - TGCGCCAGCAGCCAATTTGCTCAAGGGTTAGCCAAAAACATTCAGTACTTC CASSQFAQGLAKNIQYF
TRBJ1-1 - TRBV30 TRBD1 TGTGCCTGGCAACGGGACAGAGGGACTGAAGCTTTCTTT CAWQRDRGTEAFF
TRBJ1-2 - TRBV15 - TGTGCCACCAGCAGACCGTCGACGGAGAACTATGGCTACACCTTC CATSRPSTENYGYTF
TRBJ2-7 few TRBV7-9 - TGTGCCAGCAGCTTAACCACGACTCTCGAGCAGTACTTC CASSLTTTLEQYF
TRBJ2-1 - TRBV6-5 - TGTGCCAGCAGTGCCTTGGACAGCGATGAGCAGTTCTTC CASSALDSDEQFF
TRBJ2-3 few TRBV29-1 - TGCAGCGCCGAGGGACATCCGTATACGCAGTATTTT CSAEGHPYTQYF
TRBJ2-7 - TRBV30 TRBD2 TGTGCCTTTGCTAGCGGGGGTTTCTACGAGCAGTACTTC CAFASGGFYEQYF
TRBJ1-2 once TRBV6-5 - TGTGCCAGCAGTGAGGTTCAGGGCTATGGCTACACCTTC CASSEVQGYGYTF